The rows below give T cell receptor beta chains drawn from one sample of a study of cytomegalovirus exposure and HLA in healthy donors. Clones were read by immunoSEQ multiplex PCR, and TCRdb kept only the in-frame ones, dropping some. The data contain over 150,000 clones, 86% of them singletons. Sequenced: PBMCs. The source of these receptors is a human donor in good health. Each CDR3 is given with its conserved first and last residue. Fields, in order: J gene, clone size, V gene, D gene, CDR3 protein, CDR3 DNA. D genes are given only for firm matches. The listing skips clone size in some rows; elsewhere it reads once, few, many or a size class.

TRBJ2-1	.	TRBV7-9	TRBD2	CASSHPRTSSGLGNEQFF	TGTGCCAGCAGCCACCCTAGAACATCTAGCGGCCTGGGCAATGAGCAGTTCTTC
TRBJ1-1	.	TRBV19	TRBD1	CASSTRTGGGNTEAFF	TGTGCCAGTAGTACCCGGACAGGGGGAGGGAACACTGAAGCTTTCTTT
TRBJ2-7	few	TRBV2	TRBD2	CASRTSGGNWYEQYF	TGTGCCAGCAGGACTAGCGGGGGGAATTGGTACGAGCAGTACTTC
TRBJ1-1	.	TRBV27	TRBD1	CASSSRTGNTEAFF	TGTGCCAGCAGTTCACGGACAGGGAACACTGAAGCTTTCTTT
TRBJ1-1	few	TRBV20-1	.	CSARSGTPAFF	TGCAGTGCTCGATCCGGGACACCAGCTTTCTTT
TRBJ1-1	.	TRBV6-1	.	CASSESWNTEAFF	TGTGCCAGCAGTGAAAGCTGGAACACTGAAGCTTTCTTT
TRBJ2-7	.	TRBV5-6	.	CASSLKTGHPSSYEQYF	TGTGCCAGCAGCTTGAAAACAGGACACCCGAGCTCCTACGAGCAGTACTTC
TRBJ2-7	few	TRBV5-1	TRBD2	CASSPGGRPYEQYF	TGCGCCAGCAGCCCCGGGGGGAGACCCTACGAGCAGTACTTC
TRBJ2-7	.	TRBV9	.	CASSPTGYYEQYF	TGTGCCAGCAGCCCAACAGGGTACTACGAGCAGTACTTC
TRBJ1-3	.	TRBV6-6	.	CASFGASGNTIYF	TGTGCCAGCTTTGGAGCTTCTGGAAACACCATATATTTT
TRBJ2-5	.	TRBV7-9	TRBD1	CASSVHRGQETQYF	TGTGCCAGCAGCGTCCACAGGGGCCAAGAGACCCAGTACTTC
TRBJ1-3	.	TRBV28	TRBD1	CASSFGTVGNTIYF	TGTGCCAGCAGTTTCGGGACAGTTGGAAACACCATATATTTT
TRBJ1-3	.	TRBV12-5	.	CASGPSGPGNTIYF	TGTGCTAGTGGTCCTTCGGGTCCTGGAAACACCATATATTTT
TRBJ2-2	.	TRBV13	TRBD2	CASSRVRHSGRANTGELFF	TGTGCCAGCAGCCGTGTCCGCCATAGCGGGAGAGCGAACACCGGGGAGCTGTTTTTT
TRBJ1-2	.	TRBV6-5	.	CASSYSDSYGYTF	TGTGCCAGCAGTTACTCCGACAGCTATGGCTACACCTTC
TRBJ2-1	.	TRBV19	.	CASSIGQAAFF	TGTGCCAGTAGTATAGGACAGGCTGCGTTCTTC
TRBJ2-5	.	TRBV2	TRBD2	CASSEPGGPQETQYF	TGTGCCAGCAGTGAGCCGGGGGGGCCCCAAGAGACCCAGTACTTC